The clone carrying this T cell receptor (beta chain) was counted only a few times. One entry per CDR3 protein, called by TCRdb with MiXCR from the RT-PCR reads. The data contain about 160,000 distinct CDR3 sequences, roughly 30% of them seen just once; the ten biggest clones take up 3.2%. This specimen belongs to a study of patients and donors after allogeneic stem cell transplantation. The CDR3 spans 14 residues. Germline CDR1 and CDR2: SGHDN and FVKESK. Trimming pared 1 base from V and 11 bases from J, leaving 17 bases between. Sequencing was done on a sample of blood, either unsorted or a sorted T cell fraction (not recorded which). The source is a human donor who was either an allogeneic HSCT recipient or a stem cell or donor lymphocyte infusion donor (not recorded which). It is not recorded whose cells these are; they may come from a transplant donor. This rearrangement joins TRBV14 to TRBJ1-1; D gene unclear. This chain's CDR3 is CASSQVGLHYSAFF. The CDR3 coding sequence is TGTGCCAGCAGCCAAGTTGGGTTGCATTACTCGGCTTTCTTT. Looking up the rest from reference TRBV14 and TRBJ1-1 gives the full variable domain: EAGVTQFPSHSVIEKGQTVTLRCDPISGHDNLYWYRRVMGKEIKFLLHFVKESKQDESGMPNNRFLAERTGGTYSTLKVQPAELEDSGVYFCASSQVGLHYSAFFGQGTRLTVV.